The rows below give T cell receptor beta chains drawn from one sample of a study of CD8 T cells in Susac syndrome. MiXCR, applied by TCRdb to the immunoSEQ multiplex PCR reads, yields one record per CDR3 protein. The sample includes 120,000 or so distinct CDR3 sequences, around 96% seen only once; the top ten take more than 0.095%. What was sequenced was CD4+ T cells from PBMCs. The receptor set was obtained from a human donor in good health. Each CDR3 is given with its conserved first and last residue. The D gene is left open where the match is weak. Clone size is given for some rows only: seen once, a few or many times, or a class if the clone is expanded.

>TRBV20-1|once|13|TRBD1|TRBJ2-5
TGCAGAGGGACCGGGGACAGGGCGGAGACCCAGTACTTC
CRGTGDRAETQYF
>TRBV12-3/TRBV12-4|-|15|TRBD1|TRBJ2-7
TGTGCCAGCAGTGACCGGGACAGTGTCTCCTACGAGCAGTACTTC
CASSDRDSVSYEQYF
>TRBV5-1|-|11|-|TRBJ2-5
TGCGCCACCGAGGGCGGAGAGACCCAGTACTTC
CATEGGETQYF
>TRBV3-1|-|14|-|TRBJ1-4
TGTGCCAGCAGCCCCTGGGCGGATAATGAAAAACTGTTTTTT
CASSPWADNEKLFF
>TRBV18|once|17|TRBD1|TRBJ1-5
TGTGCCAGCTCACCGGGGGTTGGACAGGGAAGAGATCAGCCCCAGCATTTT
CASSPGVGQGRDQPQHF
>TRBV10-2|-|16|TRBD2|TRBJ2-4
TGCGCCAGCAGTGAGTCGAGGCTAGCGGGAGCTAACATTCAGTACTTC
CASSESRLAGANIQYF
>TRBV5-1|-|16|TRBD2|TRBJ2-1
TGCGCCAGCAGCGGGCCGGGACTAGCAAGGGGGAATGAGCAGTTCTTC
CASSGPGLARGNEQFF
>TRBV18|-|14|-|TRBJ2-3
TGTGCCAGCTCACCCGACTATAGAGCAGATACGCAGTATTTT
CASSPDYRADTQYF
>TRBV27|-|14|-|TRBJ2-2
TGTGCCAGCACCTTATCAGGGCTGATCGGGGAGCTGTTTTTT
CASTLSGLIGELFF
>TRBV6-1|-|15|-|TRBJ1-2
TGTGCCAGCAGTGATGTGGGGAGTGTCGGCTATGGCTACACCTTC
CASSDVGSVGYGYTF
>TRBV6-5|-|15|-|TRBJ2-3
TGTGCCAGCAGGGACACTGGCTGGGGAACAGATACGCAGTATTTT
CASRDTGWGTDTQYF
>TRBV3-1|-|13|-|TRBJ2-1
TGTGCCAGCAGCCCCCTTGGGGGTTTTGGGCAGTTCTTC
CASSPLGGFGQFF
>TRBV5-1|-|12|-|TRBJ1-2
TGCGCCAGCAGCGACCAGGGTTGGGGCTACACCTTC
CASSDQGWGYTF
>TRBV6-5|once|19|TRBD2|TRBJ2-1
TGTGCCAGCAGTTACAACAGGCGGACTAGCGGGAGTAGGGGCAATGAGCAGTTCTTC
CASSYNRRTSGSRGNEQFF
>TRBV29-1|once|15|TRBD1|TRBJ2-2
TGCAGCGTTATGAGACAGGGGTTTGGCACCGGGGAGCTGTTTTTT
CSVMRQGFGTGELFF
>TRBV3-1|-|13|-|TRBJ1-1
TGTGCCAGCAGCCAAACGGCCAACACTGAAGCTTTCTTT
CASSQTANTEAFF
>TRBV5-1|-|18|-|TRBJ2-3
TGCGCCAGCAGCCCGGGCCGGAGCTACGGCGCGGGCACAGATACGCAGTATTTT
CASSPGRSYGAGTDTQYF
>TRBV5-4|-|14|-|TRBJ2-4
TGTGCCAGCAGCTTACCGGGAACCAAAAACATTCAGTACTTC
CASSLPGTKNIQYF
>TRBV3-1|-|15|-|TRBJ2-1
TGTGCCAGCAGCCAATCGGGACTGGTTAACAATGAGCAGTTCTTC
CASSQSGLVNNEQFF
>TRBV5-1|-|19|-|TRBJ2-6
TGCGCCAGCAGCTCCTTAAACGGAGGTGGCCTTTCGGGGGCCAACGTCCTGACTTTC
CASSSLNGGGLSGANVLTF
>TRBV2|-|13|-|TRBJ2-3
TGTGCCAGCACGGGAGCTAGCACAGATACGCAGTATTTT
CASTGASTDTQYF
>TRBV2|-|13|-|TRBJ1-5
TGTGCCAGCAGGGTTAACAGGGATCAGCCCCAGCATTTT
CASRVNRDQPQHF
>TRBV6-1|-|17|TRBD2|TRBJ2-1
TGTGCCAGCAGTGAAGGGGGTGGCGGGAGGAGATACAATGAGCAGTTCTTC
CASSEGGGGRRYNEQFF
>TRBV4-1|-|16|TRBD1|TRBJ2-2
TGCGCCAGCAGCCCCCGTGAAGGGGGCCCAACCGGGGAGCTGTTTTTT
CASSPREGGPTGELFF
>TRBV6-4|-|12|-|TRBJ2-1
TGTGCCAGCAGTCATCTAGGAGGGGAGCAGTTCTTC
CASSHLGGEQFF
>TRBV5-1|-|12|-|TRBJ2-3
TGCGCCAGCGGGGCGAGCACAGATACGCAGTATTTT
CASGASTDTQYF
>TRBV7-9|-|16|TRBD1|TRBJ1-2
TGTGCCAGCAGCTTGGGGACAGGGAGTGGCAACTATGGCTACACCTTC
CASSLGTGSGNYGYTF
>TRBV5-1|-|17|TRBD1|TRBJ2-7
TGCGCCAGCAGCTTGGTGGTGACAGGGCCCCAGACCCACGAGCAGTACTTC
CASSLVVTGPQTHEQYF
>TRBV7-2|-|15|-|TRBJ2-3
TGTGCCAGCAGCTCAGGACAGCTTTTGACAGATACGCAGTATTTT
CASSSGQLLTDTQYF
>TRBV20-1|once|16|-|TRBJ1-4
TGCAGTGCTAGTCCTGGTTACGTCGCAACTAATGAAAAACTGTTTTTT
CSASPGYVATNEKLFF
>TRBV28|-|11|-|TRBJ2-3
TGTGCCAGCAGTACACCCGGGACGCAGTATTTT
CASSTPGTQYF
>TRBV14|-|15|-|TRBJ2-5
TGTGCCAGCAGCCAAGATCAGGGGCGGCGGGAGACCCAGTACTTC
CASSQDQGRRETQYF
>TRBV5-6|-|15|TRBD1|TRBJ2-1
TGTGCCAGCAGCTCGGGACAGAGCTCCTACAATGAGCAGTTCTTC
CASSSGQSSYNEQFF
>TRBV29-1|-|14|-|TRBJ2-7
TGCAGCGCCCGAGTTGGGGGTGGGGCGAACGAGCAGTACTTC
CSARVGGGANEQYF
>TRBV9|-|16|TRBD2|TRBJ2-1
TGTGCCAGCAGCGTAGCTGAAGGCGGGAGATCGAATGAGCAGTTCTTC
CASSVAEGGRSNEQFF
>TRBV2|-|14|-|TRBJ1-1
TGTGCCAGCAGTTCGCAGGCCGGGATCACTGAAGCTTTCTTT
CASSSQAGITEAFF
>TRBV20-1|-|12|TRBD2|TRBJ2-1
TGCAGTGGGACTAGCGGGGGCAATGAGCAGTTCTTC
CSGTSGGNEQFF
>TRBV12-3/TRBV12-4|once|13|-|TRBJ1-2
TGTGCCAGCAGTTTCTGGGAAAGGGATGGCTACACCTTC
CASSFWERDGYTF
>TRBV5-1|-|16|TRBD1|TRBJ2-7
TGCGCCAGCAGCCGTCGATTGGGACAGGGGGTGAGGGAGCAGTACTTC
CASSRRLGQGVREQYF
>TRBV7-2|-|13|-|TRBJ2-5
TGTGCCAGCAGCTTGTCTCGCCAAGAGACCCAGTACTTC
CASSLSRQETQYF
>TRBV5-1|-|13|-|TRBJ2-3
TGCGCCAGCAGTCTGGGGGCTGCAGATACGCAGTATTTT
CASSLGAADTQYF
>TRBV29-1|-|13|TRBD1|TRBJ1-2
TGCAGCGTTGAAGGGGGACAGAACTATGGCTACACCTTC
CSVEGGQNYGYTF
>TRBV7-9|once|17|TRBD1|TRBJ2-5
TGTGCCAGCAGCTTAGGATGGACAGGGGCGACTCAAGAGACCCAGTACTTC
CASSLGWTGATQETQYF
>TRBV29-1|-|14|-|TRBJ1-3
TGCAGCGCGTCTCCGGGGGTCTCTGGAAACACCATATATTTT
CSASPGVSGNTIYF
>TRBV12-3/TRBV12-4|-|16|TRBD2|TRBJ2-1
TGTGCCAGCACCCTCATAGCGGGAGGCTCCTACAATGAGCAGTTCTTC
CASTLIAGGSYNEQFF
>TRBV3-1|-|16|TRBD1|TRBJ2-5
TGTGCCAGCAGCCATCCCCCCGGGACAGGGCAAGAGACCCAGTACTTC
CASSHPPGTGQETQYF
>TRBV4-1|-|14|TRBD1|TRBJ2-7
TGCGCCAGCAGTAGGGGACAGGGGTCCTACGAGCAGTACTTC
CASSRGQGSYEQYF
>TRBV11-1|-|14|-|TRBJ2-7
TGTGCCAGCAGCTTTCAGCGGAGTTCCTACGAGCAGTACTTC
CASSFQRSSYEQYF
>TRBV5-1|-|16|-|TRBJ1-1
TGCGCCAGCAGTCTAACAAACCCCCCGGGACGAACTGAAGCTTTCTTT
CASSLTNPPGRTEAFF
>TRBV18|-|16|-|TRBJ2-2
TGTGCCAGCTCACCGATACTAGGGATCTGGACCGGGGAGCTGTTTTTT
CASSPILGIWTGELFF
>TRBV2|-|14|-|TRBJ2-3
TGTGCCAGCAAGAGAGAGACCACCCGAGGTACGCAGTATTTT
CASKRETTRGTQYF
>TRBV10-1|-|13|-|TRBJ2-1
TGCGCCAGCAGTGTCCGATCTAGGGATGAGCAGTTCTTC
CASSVRSRDEQFF
>TRBV2|-|13|TRBD1|TRBJ2-2
TGTGCCGCCCGGGACAGGATGACCGGGGAGCTGTTTTTT
CAARDRMTGELFF
>TRBV29-1|-|13|-|TRBJ1-2
TGCAGCGTCGGTGGGGGGGCTGGCTATGGCTACACCTTC
CSVGGGAGYGYTF
>TRBV7-9|-|13|-|TRBJ2-2
TGTGCCAGCAGCTTACTAAACACCGGGGAGCTGTTTTTT
CASSLLNTGELFF